These 22 T cell receptor beta chains were sequenced from one sample in a study of T cell responses to AZD1222 COVID-19 vaccine. Libraries were prepared by immunoSEQ multiplex PCR; TCRdb keeps only in-frame clonotypes and omits some of them. The data show about 99,000 clones, approximately 90% seen once. The material was peripheral blood, obtained on day 0 of AZD1222 vaccination. Receptors originate from an adult in good health.

V and J are TRBV11-2 and TRBJ2-2, with D hard to call. The V end was cut by 6 bases, the J end by 6 bases, with 14 bases between. The CDR3 covers 14 residues. CDR1 and CDR2 from the germline V gene are SGHAT and FQNNGV. CDR3 protein: CASRQPGRSGELFF. In nucleotides, the CDR3 is TGTGCCAGCAGGCAACCCGGAAGGTCCGGGGAGCTGTTTTTT.

As for this clone: Without the conserved terminal phenylalanine or tryptophan, this CDR3 likely stems from a read error. This rearrangement joins TRBV11-2 to TRBJ1-6; no clear D gene. V was shortened by 1 base and J by 1 base, with 5 bases between the two germline ends. The CDR3 has 15 amino acids. Germline CDR1 reads SGHAT; CDR2 reads FQNNGV. DNA for the CDR3: TGTGCCAGCAGCTTAGCCCATTCCTATAATTCACCCCTCCACCTT. Translating gives CASSLAHSYNSPLHL.

This clone was found a few times. This sequence joins TRBV3-1 (or the pseudogene TRBV3-2) and TRBJ1-6; 7 bases map to TRBD1. V lost 4 bases and J lost 6; bases outside the gene matches: 6. The CDR3 consists of 15 residues. CDR1 is LGHDT, CDR2 YNNKEL, per germline (reference sequence). CDR3 in DNA: TGTGCCAGCAGCCGTCGGACAGGAGGTAATTCACCCCTCCACTTT. It is translated as CASSRRTGGNSPLHF.

This chain links TRBV4-1 with TRBJ1-2; a weak D match, TRBD1 (5 bases). The V end lost 4 bases, the J end lost 0 bases, and 12 bases lay between the germline ends. Germline values: CDR1 MGHRA, CDR2 YSYEKL. CDR3 length: 15 residues. CDR3 in amino acids: CASSPTGVANYGYTF. CDR3 DNA: TGCGCCAGCAGCCCTACAGGTGTAGCTAACTATGGCTACACCTTC.

The gene calls are TRBV5-1 and TRBJ2-2; 7 positions agree with TRBD1. The J segment lost 1 base and the V segment lost 3 bases, leaving 12 bases of the junction unmatched. CDR3 size: 18 residues. Germline values: CDR1 SGHRS, CDR2 YFSETQ. The DNA of the CDR3 is TGCGCCAGCAGCTCCATCCCCAGACGACAGGGGAACACCGGGGAGCTGTTTTTT. Protein sequence: CASSSIPRRQGNTGELFF. The whole variable domain, filled in from reference TRBV5-1 and TRBJ2-2, reads KAGVTQTPRYLIKTRGQQVTLSCSPISGHRSVSWYQQTPGQGLQFLFEYFSETQRNKGNFPGRFSGRQFSNSRSEMNVSTLELGDSALYLCASSSIPRRQGNTGELFFGEGSRLTVL.

This clone was counted once. The rearrangement joins TRBV5-1 to TRBJ1-2; maybe TRBD1 (5 bases). Trimming left V 3 bases short and J 5 bases short, with 20 bases between. The length of the CDR3 is 16 residues. Per germline, CDR1 SGHRS and CDR2 YFSETQ. The CDR3 protein is CASSYGTPRDLYGYTF. The CDR3 bases are TGCGCCAGCAGCTATGGGACTCCAAGGGACTTATATGGCTACACCTTC.

DNA for the CDR3: TGTGCCAGCACCCCGGTGGGAGGCGAGCAGTACTTC. Translating gives CASTPVGGEQYF. The J gene is TRBJ2-7, the V gene TRBV6-2 or TRBV6-3; D might be TRBD2 (6 bases). Germline V lookup: CDR1 MNHEY, CDR2 SVGEGT. V was shortened by 7 bases and J by 6 bases, with 13 bases between the two germline ends. This CDR3 contains 12 residues.

The chain uses TRBV18 and TRBJ1-1, with D uncertain. The V end lost 1 base, the J end lost 3 bases, and 6 bases lay between the germline ends. This CDR3 is built from 13 residues. Germline CDR1 is KGHSH and CDR2 is LQKENI. This CDR3 reads CASSPQEDTEAFF. In nucleotides, the CDR3 is TGTGCCAGCTCACCACAGGAGGACACTGAAGCTTTCTTT.

In its sample, this clone was seen a few times. The chain is built from TRBV7-3 and TRBJ2-6; 7 positions agree with TRBD1. V lost 5 bases and J lost 4; bases outside the gene matches: 8. Germline assignment: CDR1 SGHTA and CDR2 FQGTGA. The CDR3 runs to 16 residues. CDR3 nucleotides: TGTGCCAGCAGCGAGGAACAGGGGCCCGGGGCCAACGTCCTGACTTTC. Amino acids: CASSEEQGPGANVLTF.

This clone is categorized as medium-sized. The V call is TRBV12-3 or TRBV12-4, the J call TRBJ2-2; D ambiguous. The CDR3 runs to 12 residues. The V end lost 3 bases, the J end lost 6 bases, and 5 bases lay between the germline ends. CDR3 residues: CASSFGPGELFF. The DNA of the CDR3 is TGTGCCAGCAGTTTTGGCCCCGGGGAGCTGTTTTTT.

The rearrangement joins TRBV2 to TRBJ1-2; D is possibly TRBD1 (6 bases). This CDR3 has 12 amino acids. CDR1 is SNHLY, CDR2 FYNNEI, per germline. V was cut by 4 bases and J by 8 bases, with 11 bases left in between. The CDR3: CASSGQVVGYTF. For the CDR3, the DNA is TGTGCCAGCAGTGGACAGGTCGTCGGCTACACCTTC.

On this clone itself: Other nucleotide sequences from this sample produce the same CDR3. The V gene is TRBV27, the J gene TRBJ1-2; the match to TRBD1 covers 7 bases. V gave up 8 bases and J gave up 5 bases; unmatched junction bases: 2. This CDR3 contains 11 residues. Germline V gene lookup returns CDR1 MNHEY and CDR2 SMNVEV (reference sequence). This CDR3 reads CASGTAYGYTF. The CDR3 nucleotides are TGTGCCAGCGGGACAGCTTATGGCTACACCTTC.

CDR3 in amino acids: CASSVGQGSTDTQYF. The CDR3, as DNA: TGTGCCAGCAGCGTAGGACAGGGTAGCACAGATACGCAGTATTTT. The chain carries TRBV9 and TRBJ2-3, with 7 bases fitting TRBD1. The CDR3 consists of 15 residues. Trimming removed 0 bases from V and 0 bases from J; junction bases left unmatched: 1. Germline loops: CDR1 SGDLS, CDR2 YYNGEE.

To note about this clone: At one of its ends the junction is not consistent with the germline gene, which may arise from a read error. The chain carries TRBV2 and TRBJ2-5, with D unresolved. There are 14 residues in the CDR3. Germline assignment: CDR1 SNHLY and CDR2 FYNNEI. The CDR3 DNA is TGTGCCAGCAGGGAAGTGGGGATTGAAGAGACCCAGTACTTC. This codes for CASREVGIEETQYF.

As concerns this clone: At one end the junction does not follow the germline gene, possibly because of a read error. V and J are TRBV5-6 and TRBJ2-3; TRBD2 matches at 9 bases. This CDR3 contains 18 residues. Germline V gives CDR1 SGHDT, CDR2 YYEEEE. The CDR3 region has the DNA TGCGCCAGCAGCTTTGGCGCGGGGGGGGTATCTAGCACAGATACGCAGTATTTT. Residues: CASSFGAGGVSSTDTQYF.

The genes are TRBV9 and TRBJ1-4, with a possible D match to TRBD1 (5 bases). CDR1 SGDLS and CDR2 YYNGEE come from the germline V gene. The CDR3 is 15 amino acids. V lost 4 bases to trimming and J lost 1 base, with 11 bases between them. Here the CDR3 reads CASSPGQGTNEKLFF. Written as DNA, the CDR3 is TGTGCCAGCAGCCCAGGACAAGGAACTAATGAAAAACTGTTTTTT.

The chain recombines TRBV10-2 with TRBJ1-2; D remains ambiguous. CDR3 length equals 13 residues. Trimming pared 3 bases from V and 4 bases from J, leaving 9 bases between. The germline V gene encodes CDR1 WSHSY and CDR2 SAAADI. CDR3 region: CASSERPGYGYTF. The CDR3 DNA sequence: TGCGCCAGCAGTGAAAGGCCCGGCTATGGCTACACCTTC.

The V and J genes are TRBV4-1 and TRBJ2-1; 8 nucleotides align to TRBD2. The V gene's germline CDR1 is MGHRA and CDR2 YSYEKL. The CDR3 runs 18 residues. Unmatched junction bases numbered 15, after V lost 3 bases and J lost 5 bases. CDR3 nucleotide sequence: TGCGCCAGCAGCCACCGGGAGGGGCTAGTGGGGGACAACAATGAGCAGTTCTTC. As protein: CASSHREGLVGDNNEQFF.

The chain recombines TRBV18 with TRBJ2-6; 12 bases fit TRBD1. Losses at the gene ends were 6 bases for V and 2 bases for J; bases not matched to a gene: 2. This CDR3 comprises 16 residues. The germline V gene has CDR1 KGHSH and CDR2 LQKENI. CDR3 coding DNA: TGTGCCAGCTCCGGGACAGGGGGCACTGGGGCCAACGTCCTGACTTTC. It yields the protein CASSGTGGTGANVLTF.

This chain links TRBV5-4 with TRBJ1-2; 7 bases are shared with TRBD1. Per the germline V gene, CDR1 is SGHNT and CDR2 is YYREEE (reference sequence). CDR3 size: 15 residues. The V and J ends lost 2 bases and 0 bases, in that order; junction bases with no gene match: 4. The CDR3 nucleotides read TGTGCCAGCAGCTTCTTGGGACAGTCTAACTATGGCTACACCTTC. Translated: CASSFLGQSNYGYTF.

V gene TRBV7-2 combines with J gene TRBJ2-3; 7 bases map to TRBD2. The CDR3 has 13 amino acids. Germline lookup yields CDR1 SGHTA and CDR2 FQGNSA. J was trimmed by 1 base and V by 9 bases; bases with no gene match: 4. The CDR3 loop is CARGSGGTDTQYF. In DNA form, the CDR3 reads TGTGCCAGGGGGAGCGGGGGCACAGATACGCAGTATTTT.

This clone occurred once. The genes are TRBV6-1 and TRBJ1-3; D is unresolved. The CDR3 length is 14 residues. V lost 2 bases, J lost 0 bases, and 5 bases lay in between. Germline loops: CDR1 MNHNS, CDR2 SASEGT. CDR3 sequence reads: CASSELRSGNTIYF. The CDR3 bases are TGTGCCAGCAGTGAACTGCGCTCTGGAAACACCATATATTTT.